This note documents a single TCR beta chain sequence. These data are taken from a study of cytomegalovirus exposure and HLA in healthy donors. With 60 Vbeta and 13 Jbeta primers, the PCR was carried out. The data were produced by immunoSEQ multiplex PCR, yet TCRdb's version contains in-frame clones alone and is incomplete. The sample holds roughly 200,000 clones, 82% seen once. Trimming took 2 bases from V and 7 from J; bases not matched to a gene: 7. Germline V gene lookup returns CDR1 MNHNS and CDR2 SASEGT. The CDR3 totals 15 residues. The chain couples TRBV6-1 to TRBJ2-1, with TRBD1 matching over 8 bases. The clonotype originates from a woman aged 18-29 years in good health and CMV-seronegative. Source material: PBMCs. The CDR3 coding sequence is TGTGCCAGCAGTGAACGACAGGGGACAAGGAATGAGCAGTTCTTC. Its protein is CASSERQGTRNEQFF.